The entry below gives a single T cell receptor (beta chain) sequence along with its context. What it binds is not known. A read error may be the cause here, since a much bigger clone is one base away. CDR3 length: 14 amino acids. The study based diagnoses on clinical symptoms, serum thyroxine and TRAb, thyroid ultrasound and orbital computed tomography. PBMCs were obtained from 10 ml fresh peripheral blood. The data originate from a study of T cells in Graves' hyperthyroidism and ophthalmopathy. Findings of the study overall: Most expanded thyroid clonotypes above 0.001 recurred in blood.

RNA transcripts served as the template for amplifying TCR beta CDR3 regions. A first-round RT-PCR of the TCR CDR3 used the HTBI primer set. TCRdb re-called the multiplex PCR reads through MiXCR, storing one row per CDR3 protein. This sample has around 540,000 distinct CDR3 sequences, with about 15% found just once. The source is a woman aged 25 to 39 with Graves' ophthalmopathy. The V and J genes are TRBV12-3 or TRBV12-4 and TRBJ2-1; possible D gene TRBD2, 5 bases. The J call may be wrong; the DNA end is better matched by TRBJ2-7. Specimen: blood. The CDR3 sequence is CASSGSGYYNEQYF. CDR3 DNA: TGTGCCAGCAGTGGCTCGGGGTACTACAATGAGCAGTACTTC.